This T cell receptor (beta chain) was sequenced for a study of blood T cell repertoires in COVID-19. Study overall: Collection of acute and convalescent COVID-19 samples took place in the United States, Italy and Spain. Sources were T cells, B-cell-depleted T cells, or PBMCs; the material itself was cDNA or gDNA.

The CDR3 sequence is 16 residues long. From germline, CDR1 is LGHNA and CDR2 YSLEER. Between the trimmed V and J ends, which lost 3 bases and 0 bases, there was a span of 9 bases. Using immunoSEQ multiplex PCR, the repertoire was profiled, and TCRdb retains in-frame clones only, with some absent. The sample records over 600,000 clones, about nine tenths being singletons. The material sequenced was peripheral blood. The rearrangement links TRBV4-3 to TRBJ2-6; D remains unclear. The origin of this receptor is a woman aged 18-35 years with acute or convalescent COVID-19. CDR3 protein: CASSQSSGSGANVLTF. The CDR3 nucleotides are TGCGCCAGCAGCCAGTCGTCGGGCTCTGGGGCCAACGTCCTGACTTTC.